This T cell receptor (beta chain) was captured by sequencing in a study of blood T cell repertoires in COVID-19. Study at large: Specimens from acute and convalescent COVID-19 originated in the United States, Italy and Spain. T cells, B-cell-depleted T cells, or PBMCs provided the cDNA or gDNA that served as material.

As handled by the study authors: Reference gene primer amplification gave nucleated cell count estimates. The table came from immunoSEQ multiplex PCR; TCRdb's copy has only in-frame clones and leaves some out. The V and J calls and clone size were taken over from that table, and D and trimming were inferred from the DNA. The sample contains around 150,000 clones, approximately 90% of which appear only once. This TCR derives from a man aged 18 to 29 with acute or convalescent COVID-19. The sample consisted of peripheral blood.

The CDR3 region has the DNA TGTGCCAGCAGCACCCAGTTGAACACTGAAGCTTTCTTT. It specifies CASSTQLNTEAFF. The J gene is TRBJ1-1, the V gene TRBV9; no clear D gene. Germline V gene sequence: CDR1 SGDLS, CDR2 YYNGEE. The V end was cut by 4 bases, the J end by 0 bases, with 7 bases between. The CDR3 is 13 amino acids.